The entry below describes one TCR beta chain. Its antigen is currently unknown. The data stem from a study of T-cell reconstitution after alpha-beta-depleted transplantation in children. Overall study results and limits: Several hundred expanded graft clones reportedly were the source of alpha-beta T cells about two months after transplant. Newly produced T cells mostly accounted for T-cell counts and diversity one year post-transplant.

A library of TCRbeta sequences, prepared with unique molecular identifiers, was generated. One entry per CDR3 protein results from TCRdb running MiXCR on the PCR reads. This table has approximately 500,000 distinct CDR3 sequences, roughly a tenth appearing once. The source is a child aged 2 to 15 with inherited bone marrow failure, due to receive a stem cell transplant. The sample consisted of PBMCs, taken before TCRalphabeta/CD19-depleted stem cell transplant.

This chain's CDR3 is CASSQTGGRTDTQYF. The CDR3 DNA sequence: TGTGCCAGCAGCCAGACAGGGGGACGCACAGATACGCAGTATTTT. The rearrangement links TRBV12-3 or TRBV12-4 to TRBJ2-3; TRBD1 matches at 9 bases. J was trimmed by 1 base and V by 6 bases; bases with no gene match: 5. The CDR3 is made up of 15 amino acids.